The present entry profiles one T cell receptor (beta chain) with its context. Enrollment of patients from Seattle took place during active infection, with longitudinal follow-up. Germline trimming cut 0 bases from V and 4 bases from J; bases unmatched to any gene: 14. Germline lookup yields CDR1 MNHEY and CDR2 SVGEGT. CDR3 length equals 19 residues. The data are from a study of blood T cell repertoires in COVID-19. Study overall: Italy, Spain and the United States were the sources of the convalescent and acute COVID-19 samples.

Profiled with immunoSEQ multiplex PCR; TCRdb holds only in-frame clones, not every one. Among 200,000 to 250,000 clones, more than 70% were seen once, and the ten largest hold over 15%. Sequencing used peripheral blood. This sequence joins TRBV6-2 or TRBV6-3 and TRBJ2-3, with 9 bases fitting TRBD1. The sequence came from a man between 45 and 60 years old with COVID-19, enrolled during active disease. DNA for the CDR3: TGTGCCAGCAGTTACTCGGGGGATCCCGGGACAGGGCTTTCAGATACGCAGTATTTT. Its protein is CASSYSGDPGTGLSDTQYF.